This is a list of T cell receptor beta chains from one sample in a study of OX40 agonist ivuxolimab in advanced cancers. Sequencing was performed with immunoSEQ multiplex PCR; in TCRdb, only in-frame clones are kept and a portion is missing. The data show some 64,000 clones, around 83% seen once. Sequencing was performed on CD4+ or CD8+ T cells sorted from blood, taken in a trial of the OX40 agonist ivuxolimab. These receptors were collected from an adult with an advanced solid tumor such as melanoma, head and neck, liver or kidney cancer. The CDR3 runs from the conserved cysteine through the conserved F or W. D genes are given only for firm matches. Only some rows state a clone size, as once, few, many or a class for expanded clones.

V gene	J gene	D gene	clone size	CDR3 protein	CDR3 DNA
TRBV5-1	TRBJ2-3	TRBD2	.	CASSAPGLADITDTQYF	TGCGCCAGCAGCGCCCCTGGACTAGCGGATATCACAGATACGCAGTATTTT
TRBV27	TRBJ2-5	TRBD1	.	CASSQPGQGRAQYF	TGTGCCAGCAGTCAGCCCGGACAGGGTAGGGCCCAGTACTTC
TRBV2	TRBJ2-7	.	once	CASSVITVGEQYF	TGTGCCAGCAGTGTTATTACTGTAGGCGAGCAGTACTTC
TRBV7-8	TRBJ1-1	.	.	CASSLGPANTEAFF	TGTGCCAGCAGCTTAGGTCCGGCGAACACTGAAGCTTTCTTT
TRBV19	TRBJ2-7	.	.	CASSIWAGATYEQYF	TGTGCCAGTAGTATCTGGGCAGGGGCTACCTACGAGCAGTACTTC
TRBV5-6	TRBJ2-7	.	.	CASSPRWAYEQYF	TGTGCCAGCAGCCCCCGGTGGGCCTACGAGCAGTACTTC
TRBV27	TRBJ2-5	.	.	CASSLGVQGKAIRMETQYF	TGTGCCAGCAGTTTAGGGGTACAGGGAAAGGCTATTAGGATGGAGACCCAGTACTTC
TRBV6-1	TRBJ1-2	.	.	CATSLGGAWGYTF	TGTGCCACCTCCCTTGGAGGGGCGTGGGGCTACACCTTC
TRBV5-1	TRBJ1-6	.	.	CASRSKSTDYNSPLHF	TGCGCCAGCAGATCGAAGTCGACTGACTATAATTCACCCCTCCACTTT
TRBV5-1	TRBJ2-2	TRBD2	.	CASSPTSGRAFTGELFF	TGCGCCAGCAGCCCGACTAGCGGGAGGGCCTTCACCGGGGAGCTGTTTTTT
TRBV4-1	TRBJ2-7	.	.	CASSQDSRYTSLDF	TGCGCCAGCAGCCAAGATTCCCGATATACGAGCTTGGACTTC
TRBV29-1	TRBJ1-1	.	.	CSVVTANTEAFF	TGCAGCGTTGTGACAGCCAACACTGAAGCTTTCTTT
TRBV5-1	TRBJ2-3	.	.	CASTPTRADTQYF	TGCGCCAGCACCCCAACAAGGGCAGATACGCAGTATTTT
TRBV25-1	TRBJ2-1	.	.	CASSPKTGAYNEQFF	TGTGCCAGCAGCCCCAAGACAGGAGCCTACAATGAGCAGTTCTTC
TRBV9	TRBJ2-1	TRBD2	few	CASSVELAGANNEQFF	TGTGCCAGCAGCGTAGAACTAGCGGGAGCTAACAATGAGCAGTTCTTC
TRBV19	TRBJ1-5	TRBD1	.	CASSTLLTGSHQPQHF	TGTGCCAGTAGTACCCTTCTGACAGGGAGCCATCAGCCCCAGCATTTT
TRBV13	TRBJ1-3	.	.	CASSLEPGNTIYF	TGTGCCAGCAGCTTAGAACCGGGAAACACCATATATTTT
TRBV23-1	TRBJ1-5	.	.	CASSHPGAAQHF	TGCGCCAGCAGTCACCCCGGGGCGGCTCAGCATTTT
TRBV30	TRBJ1-1	.	few	CAWIGQGNTEAFF	TGTGCCTGGATAGGGCAGGGGAACACTGAAGCTTTCTTT
TRBV28	TRBJ2-4	.	.	CASSLRGSILLAKNIQYF	TGTGCCAGCAGTTTACGAGGGTCCATTCTACTAGCCAAAAACATTCAGTACTTC
TRBV18	TRBJ2-3	TRBD2	.	CASSRLAGGPQSQDTQYF	TGTGCCAGCTCACGATTAGCGGGGGGGCCTCAGTCCCAAGATACGCAGTATTTT
TRBV10-3	TRBJ2-3	TRBD1	.	CAISESLTGGTDTQYF	TGTGCCATCAGTGAGTCTCTGACAGGGGGGACAGATACGCAGTATTTT
TRBV19	TRBJ1-3	TRBD1	.	CASSTGTAEYF	TGTGCCAGTAGCACCGGGACAGCCGAATATTTT
TRBV11-2	TRBJ2-7	.	.	CASSLLGIEQYF	TGTGCCAGCAGCTTATTAGGGATCGAGCAGTACTTC
TRBV6-1	TRBJ1-5	.	.	CASSGGSPYSNQPQHF	TGTGCCAGCAGTGGGGGGAGCCCGTATAGCAATCAGCCCCAGCATTTT
TRBV11-2	TRBJ1-1	.	.	CASSLRLPRGLAFF	TGTGCCAGCAGCTTGAGGCTCCCTCGGGGGTTAGCTTTCTTT
TRBV29-1	TRBJ2-1	TRBD2	.	CSVDRGGLYNEQFF	TGCAGCGTTGATCGCGGGGGACTATACAATGAGCAGTTCTTC
TRBV11-3	TRBJ2-2	TRBD2	.	CASSPLAGGFNTGELFF	TGTGCCAGCAGCCCGTTAGCGGGGGGCTTTAACACCGGGGAGCTGTTTTTT
TRBV5-1	TRBJ1-1	TRBD1	few	CASSPMGQGSFEAFF	TGCGCCAGCAGCCCTATGGGACAGGGGAGCTTTGAAGCTTTCTTT
TRBV5-4	TRBJ2-7	TRBD1	.	CASSLANRDSAKYF	TGTGCCAGCAGCTTGGCAAACCGGGACAGCGCCAAGTACTTC
TRBV7-2	TRBJ2-5	TRBD2	.	CASSPLAGGVETQYF	TGTGCCAGCAGCCCACTAGCGGGGGGAGTGGAGACCCAGTACTTC
TRBV21-1	TRBJ2-2	.	.	CASSKVSGKNTGELFF	TGTGCCAGCAGCAAAGTTAGCGGGAAAAACACCGGGGAGCTGTTTTTT
TRBV5-1	TRBJ1-2	.	.	CASSLLAGTNYGYTF	TGCGCCAGCAGCTTGTTAGCCGGTACTAACTATGGCTACACCTTC
TRBV7-3	TRBJ1-1	TRBD1	.	CASSLRWDRGPTEAFF	TGTGCCAGCAGCTTGCGTTGGGACAGGGGGCCCACTGAAGCTTTCTTT
TRBV9	TRBJ2-3	.	.	CASSYQEADTQYF	TGTGCCAGCAGCTACCAGGAAGCGGATACGCAGTATTTT
TRBV27	TRBJ2-3	.	few	CASRAAGNRDTQYF	TGTGCCAGCAGGGCTGCGGGGAATAGGGATACGCAGTATTTT
TRBV2	TRBJ2-1	.	.	CASRPRGYSYNEQFF	TGTGCCAGCAGACCGAGGGGGTATTCCTACAATGAGCAGTTCTTC
TRBV6-1	TRBJ2-1	.	.	CASSEEWDNEQFF	TGTGCCAGCAGTGAAGAGTGGGACAATGAGCAGTTCTTC
TRBV6-6	TRBJ2-5	TRBD2	once	CASSPPGLGQETQYF	TGTGCCAGCAGTCCCCCGGGACTAGGGCAAGAGACCCAGTACTTC
TRBV2	TRBJ2-7	.	.	CASSERNPTYEQYF	TGTGCCAGCAGTGAAAGGAACCCGACCTACGAGCAGTACTTC
TRBV20-1	TRBJ2-5	.	few	CSARDPGTQYF	TGCAGTGCTAGAGATCCCGGGACCCAGTACTTC
TRBV5-8	TRBJ1-1	TRBD1	.	CASSFPGGTEAFF	TGTGCCAGCAGCTTTCCAGGGGGCACTGAAGCTTTCTTT
TRBV7-2	TRBJ2-7	TRBD2	.	CASSSGLYSYEQYF	TGTGCCAGCAGCTCGGGACTATACTCCTACGAGCAGTACTTC
TRBV7-8	TRBJ2-7	TRBD1	.	CASGTGTGTYEQYF	TGTGCCAGCGGAACCGGGACAGGGACTTACGAGCAGTACTTC
TRBV2	TRBJ2-2	.	.	CASSDSGVRELFF	TGTGCCAGCAGTGATTCTGGGGTCCGTGAGCTGTTTTTT
TRBV28	TRBJ2-1	TRBD2	.	CASSQGTSGSHEQFF	TGTGCCAGCAGCCAAGGGACTAGCGGGAGCCATGAGCAGTTCTTC
TRBV5-1	TRBJ2-7	TRBD1	few	CASSRGTELRAPYEQYF	TGCGCCAGCAGCAGGGGGACAGAACTTAGGGCCCCCTACGAGCAGTACTTC
TRBV9	TRBJ1-1	TRBD1	few	CASSVTGTGGKTEAFF	TGTGCCAGCAGCGTAACTGGGACAGGGGGAAAAACTGAAGCTTTCTTT
TRBV10-3	TRBJ2-1	.	.	CAISVGTSNGDEQFF	TGTGCCATCAGTGTCGGAACTAGCAATGGAGATGAGCAGTTCTTC
TRBV11-1	TRBJ2-1	.	.	CASSLEDEQFF	TGTGCCAGCAGCTTGGAGGATGAGCAGTTCTTC
TRBV11-2	TRBJ2-2	TRBD2	.	CASSLDLRESYESTGELFF	TGTGCCAGCAGCTTAGATTTGCGGGAGAGTTACGAATCCACCGGGGAGCTGTTTTTT
TRBV9	TRBJ2-2	.	once	CASSVSAGRDTGELFF	TGTGCCAGCAGCGTATCGGCGGGACGGGACACCGGGGAGCTGTTTTTT
TRBV2	TRBJ1-2	.	.	CASSEEILPTDGYTF	TGTGCCAGCAGTGAAGAGATTCTCCCTACAGATGGCTACACCTTC